The 21 T cell receptor beta chains given below trace back to one sample, sequenced in a study of shared clonotypes between healthy human individuals. Repertoires were generated with immunoSEQ multiplex PCR, while TCRdb's copy carries only in-frame clones and drops some. The sample shows hundreds of thousands of clones, 92% of them seen only once. Cells designated naive CD8 were CD45RO-negative and were positively selected for CCR7, with terminally differentiated effector memory CD45RA+ cells excluded. Sample: naive CD8+ T cells sorted from blood. All receptors derive from a man younger than 45 in good health.

The chain uses TRBV27 and TRBJ2-3; 10 bases map to TRBD2. Looked up from germline, CDR1 is MNHEY and CDR2 is SMNVEV (reference sequence). Trimming removed 3 bases from V and 4 bases from J; junction bases left unmatched: 7. The CDR3 has 16 residues. The CDR3 loop reads CASSLASGRRADTQYF. DNA for the CDR3: TGTGCCAGCAGTTTGGCTAGCGGGAGACGGGCAGATACGCAGTATTTT.

The chain couples TRBV10-2 to TRBJ2-7; no firm D call. CDR3 length: 13 amino acids. V was cut by 5 bases and J by 3 bases, with 11 bases left in between. From germline, CDR1 is WSHSY and CDR2 SAAADI. CDR3 loop: CASSSRRNYEQYF. For the CDR3, the DNA is TGCGCCAGCAGTTCCAGGCGGAACTACGAGCAGTACTTC.

The chain employs TRBV28 and TRBJ2-7, with 8 bases identical to TRBD1. The CDR3 is 15 residues long. The V gene end was trimmed by 7 bases and the J gene end by 6 bases; junction bases not matched to a gene: 14. Germline V gene data show CDR1 as MDHEN and CDR2 as SYDVKM. The CDR3 sequence is CASKARGQGRFEQYF. The CDR3 coding sequence is TGTGCCAGCAAAGCCCGAGGACAGGGAAGGTTCGAGCAGTACTTC.

V usage is TRBV11-2 and J usage is TRBJ2-5, with TRBD2 as a possible D gene (5 bases). The germline V gene encodes CDR1 SGHAT and CDR2 FQNNGV. There are 17 residues in the CDR3. Trimming pared 0 bases from V and 4 bases from J, leaving 18 bases between. CDR3 in DNA: TGTGCCAGCAGCTTAGAAGCCTTACATTCGGGGTTAGAGACCCAGTACTTC. Protein sequence: CASSLEALHSGLETQYF.

On this clone itself: The same CDR3 also results from other DNA sequences found in this sample. The chain couples TRBV6-6 to TRBJ1-3; possible D gene TRBD1, 6 bases. V was clipped by 9 bases and J by 4 bases, with 13 bases between them. This CDR3 spans 13 amino acids. Looked up from germline, CDR1 is MNHNY and CDR2 is SVGAGI (reference sequence). In DNA, the CDR3 is TGTGCCAGTAGTCAGGGGTGGGGAAACACCATATATTTT. This translates into CASSQGWGNTIYF.

The CDR3: CASSLNPAGRQYF. CDR3 in DNA: TGTGCCAGCAGCCTGAACCCTGCGGGTCGGCAGTACTTC. J is TRBJ2-7 and V is TRBV14; D perhaps matches TRBD2 (5 bases). This CDR3 is 13 amino acids long. Germline values: CDR1 SGHDN, CDR2 FVKESK. With 4 bases removed from V and 9 bases from J, the gap between germline ends came to 16 bases.

This clone has just one count. The gene calls are TRBV7-9 and TRBJ2-5; D is perhaps TRBD1 or TRBD2 (6 bases each). Germline CDR1 reads SEHNR; CDR2 reads FQNEAQ (reference sequence). This CDR3 has 14 amino acids. Trimming removed 5 bases from V and 5 bases from J, with 15 bases in between. CDR3 coding DNA: TGTGCCAGCAGCCCGGGGGCAGGGTGGGAGACCCAGTACTTC. This translates into CASSPGAGWETQYF.

The chain couples TRBV28 to TRBJ1-1; unclear D gene. The V and J ends lost 5 bases and 0 bases respectively, with 7 bases between them. The CDR3 sequence is 13 residues long. The germline V gene encodes CDR1 MDHEN and CDR2 SYDVKM. The CDR3 sequence: CASSPLLNTEAFF. CDR3 nucleotide sequence: TGTGCCAGCAGTCCCCTTTTGAACACTGAAGCTTTCTTT.

The chain is built from TRBV13 and TRBJ1-1; D remains ambiguous. This CDR3 region has 14 residues. Trimming stripped 1 base from V and 0 bases from J, with 6 bases between. Germline CDR1 and CDR2: PRHDT and FYEKMQ (reference sequence). The CDR3 bases are TGTGCCAGCAGCTTAGAAGACTTGAACACTGAAGCTTTCTTT. Encoded protein: CASSLEDLNTEAFF.

The rearrangement links TRBV19 to TRBJ2-7; no clear D gene. Germline V CDR1 and CDR2: LNHDA, SQIVND (reference sequence). There are 12 residues in the CDR3. The V gene lost 4 bases and the J gene lost 2 bases, with 6 bases spanning the gap. The CDR3 nucleotides read TGTGCCAGTAGTAACGGCACCTACGAGCAGTACTTC. This encodes CASSNGTYEQYF.

J is TRBJ2-7 and V is TRBV9, with TRBD2 as a possible D gene (6 bases). CDR1 and CDR2 (germline): SGDLS, YYNGEE. Trimming removed 7 bases from V and 4 bases from J, with 18 bases in between. The CDR3 has 14 residues. The CDR3 reads CASGGAGGAYEQYF. CDR3 sequence (DNA): TGTGCCAGCGGAGGGGCGGGCGGAGCTTACGAGCAGTACTTC.

V is TRBV7-8 and J is TRBJ2-1, with 8 bases fitting TRBD2. The germline V gene encodes CDR1 SGHVS and CDR2 FQNEAQ. The CDR3 spans 16 residues. The V segment lost 1 base and the J segment 5 bases; nucleotides outside the gene matches: 7. This chain's CDR3 is CASSLGGAGGNNEQFF. In nucleotides, the CDR3 is TGTGCCAGCAGCTTAGGGGGTGCGGGAGGTAACAATGAGCAGTTCTTC.

The chain links TRBV4-1 to TRBJ2-7, with TRBD2 matching 9 bases. The CDR3 sequence is 18 residues long. Germline lookup yields CDR1 MGHRA and CDR2 YSYEKL. J was trimmed by 4 bases and V by 0 bases; bases with no gene match: 13. The DNA of the CDR3 is TGCGCCAGCAGCCAAGATCGGTTAGCGGGAGCCAATCAATACGAGCAGTACTTC. Translation gives CASSQDRLAGANQYEQYF.

V usage is TRBV28 and J usage is TRBJ2-2; a possible D gene is TRBD2 (5 bases). V lost 1 base to trimming and J lost 2 bases, with 20 bases between them. This CDR3 spans 19 amino acids. Germline V gives CDR1 MDHEN, CDR2 SYDVKM. The CDR3 nucleotides read TGTGCCAGCAGTTTATATCCCCTAGAAGCGGATGGTAACACCGGGGAGCTGTTTTTT. Its translation: CASSLYPLEADGNTGELFF.

About this clone: The same CDR3 can be traced to other DNA sequences in this sample. The V call is TRBV27, the J call TRBJ1-1; D gene uncertain. V gave up 2 bases and J gave up 1 base, with 8 bases separating them. The CDR3 consists of 14 residues. The germline gives CDR1 MNHEY, CDR2 SMNVEV (reference sequence). The DNA of the CDR3 is TGTGCCAGCAGTTTAGTACGTTGGAACACTGAAGCTTTCTTT. It yields the protein CASSLVRWNTEAFF.

This chain uses TRBV4-1 with TRBJ2-1; D tentatively fits TRBD1 or TRBD2 (5 bases each). The germline gives CDR1 MGHRA, CDR2 YSYEKL. The CDR3 covers 16 residues. Trimming stripped 0 bases from V and 2 bases from J, with 11 bases between. CDR3 sequence: CASSQERGGAYNEQFF. CDR3 coding DNA: TGCGCCAGCAGCCAAGAACGGGGCGGCGCCTACAATGAGCAGTTCTTC.

V usage is TRBV9 and J usage is TRBJ2-7; 8 bases are a match to TRBD2. Germline values: CDR1 SGDLS, CDR2 YYNGEE. The CDR3 runs to 14 residues. V trimming: 0 bases; J trimming: 5 bases; junction bases outside the gene matches: 4. CDR3 amino acids: CASSVAGGSDEQYF. The DNA for the CDR3 is TGTGCCAGCAGCGTAGCGGGAGGGTCGGACGAGCAGTACTTC.

V gene TRBV27 combines with J gene TRBJ2-2, with D tentatively TRBD2 (6 bases). The V and J ends lost 4 bases and 5 bases respectively, with 17 bases between them. The CDR3 totals 16 residues. Per germline, CDR1 MNHEY and CDR2 SMNVEV (reference sequence). CDR3 amino acids: CASSSGDPSLTGELFF. CDR3 sequence (DNA): TGTGCCAGCAGTTCGGGGGATCCATCTTTGACCGGGGAGCTGTTTTTT.

V is TRBV27 and J is TRBJ2-7; 8 bases match TRBD2. CDR3 size: 16 residues. The germline gives CDR1 MNHEY, CDR2 SMNVEV (reference sequence). The junction had 16 bases not matched to a gene; V was cut back by 5 bases and J by 7 bases. CDR3 region: CASSPHIPGLVGEQYF. CDR3 coding DNA: TGTGCCAGCAGTCCACACATACCGGGACTAGTGGGAGAGCAGTACTTC.

The rearrangement joins TRBV18 to TRBJ2-7, with TRBD1 matching over 9 bases. This CDR3 has 14 amino acids. With 6 bases clipped from V and 1 base from J, the junction kept 4 bases outside the gene matches. CDR1 and CDR2 from the germline V gene are KGHSH and LQKENI. In DNA, the CDR3 is TGTGCCAGCTCGTCCGGGACAGGGTCCTACGAGCAGTACTTC. Translating it yields CASSSGTGSYEQYF.

The genes are TRBV7-9 and TRBJ2-6; 9 bases agree with TRBD1. Germline-derived CDR1 and CDR2 are SEHNR and FQNEAQ (reference sequence). V was pared by 4 bases and J by 2 bases, with 6 bases of the junction left unmatched. The CDR3 has 17 amino acids. The CDR3 DNA is TGTGCCAGCAGCTCCCCTTGGGACAGGGCTGGGGCCAACGTCCTGACTTTC. Translated, it gives CASSSPWDRAGANVLTF.